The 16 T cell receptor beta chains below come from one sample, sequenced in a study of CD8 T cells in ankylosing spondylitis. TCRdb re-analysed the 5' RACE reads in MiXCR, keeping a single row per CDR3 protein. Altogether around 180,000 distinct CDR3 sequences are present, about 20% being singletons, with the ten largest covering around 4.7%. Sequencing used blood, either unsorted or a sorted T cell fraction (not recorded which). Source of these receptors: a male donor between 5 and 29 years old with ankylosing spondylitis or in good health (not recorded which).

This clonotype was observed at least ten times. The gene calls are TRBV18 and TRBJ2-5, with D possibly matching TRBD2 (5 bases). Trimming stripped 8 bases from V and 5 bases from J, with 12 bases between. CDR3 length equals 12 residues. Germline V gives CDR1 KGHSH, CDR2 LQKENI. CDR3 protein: CASGLGGETQYF. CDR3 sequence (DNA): TGTGCCAGCGGCCTGGGCGGGGAGACCCAGTACTTC.

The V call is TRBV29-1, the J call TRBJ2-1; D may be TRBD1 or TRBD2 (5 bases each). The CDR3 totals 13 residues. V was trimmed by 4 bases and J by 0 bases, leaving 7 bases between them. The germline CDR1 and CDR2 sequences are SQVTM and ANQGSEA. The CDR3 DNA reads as TGCAGCGTTGCAGGGACCTCCTACAATGAGCAGTTCTTC. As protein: CSVAGTSYNEQFF.

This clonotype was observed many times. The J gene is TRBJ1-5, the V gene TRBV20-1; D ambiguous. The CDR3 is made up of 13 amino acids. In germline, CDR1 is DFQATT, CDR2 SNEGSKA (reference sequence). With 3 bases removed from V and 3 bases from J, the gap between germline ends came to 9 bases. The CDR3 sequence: CSASGRANQPQHF. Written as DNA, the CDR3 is TGCAGTGCTAGTGGGAGGGCCAATCAGCCCCAGCATTTT.

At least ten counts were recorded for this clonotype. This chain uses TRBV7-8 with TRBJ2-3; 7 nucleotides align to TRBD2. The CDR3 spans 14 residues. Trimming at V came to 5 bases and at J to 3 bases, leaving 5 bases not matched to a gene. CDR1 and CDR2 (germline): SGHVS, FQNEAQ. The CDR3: CASSAGDWTDTQYF. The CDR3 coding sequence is TGTGCCAGCAGCGCGGGAGATTGGACAGATACGCAGTATTTT.

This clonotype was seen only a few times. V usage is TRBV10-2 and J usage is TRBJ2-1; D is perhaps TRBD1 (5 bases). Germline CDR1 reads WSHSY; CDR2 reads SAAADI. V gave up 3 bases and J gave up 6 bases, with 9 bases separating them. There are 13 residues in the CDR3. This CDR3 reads CASSEGRANEQFF. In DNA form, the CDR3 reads TGCGCCAGCAGTGAAGGCAGGGCCAATGAGCAGTTCTTC.

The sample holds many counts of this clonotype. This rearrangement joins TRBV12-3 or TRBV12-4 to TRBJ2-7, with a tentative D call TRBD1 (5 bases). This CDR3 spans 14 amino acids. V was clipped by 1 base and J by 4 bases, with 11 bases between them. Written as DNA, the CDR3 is TGTGCCAGCAGTTTAGGGACACTCATTTACGAGCAGTACTTC. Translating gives CASSLGTLIYEQYF.

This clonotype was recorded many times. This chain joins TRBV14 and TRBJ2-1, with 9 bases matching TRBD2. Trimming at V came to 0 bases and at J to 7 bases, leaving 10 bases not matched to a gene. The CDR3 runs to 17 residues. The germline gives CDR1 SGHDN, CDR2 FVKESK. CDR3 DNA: TGTGCCAGCAGCCAAGAAAGGGGGCTAGCGGGATATAATGAGCAGTTCTTC. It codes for CASSQERGLAGYNEQFF. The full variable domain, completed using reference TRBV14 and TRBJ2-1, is EAGVTQFPSHSVIEKGQTVTLRCDPISGHDNLYWYRRVMGKEIKFLLHFVKESKQDESGMPNNRFLAERTGGTYSTLKVQPAELEDSGVYFCASSQERGLAGYNEQFFGPGTRLTVL.

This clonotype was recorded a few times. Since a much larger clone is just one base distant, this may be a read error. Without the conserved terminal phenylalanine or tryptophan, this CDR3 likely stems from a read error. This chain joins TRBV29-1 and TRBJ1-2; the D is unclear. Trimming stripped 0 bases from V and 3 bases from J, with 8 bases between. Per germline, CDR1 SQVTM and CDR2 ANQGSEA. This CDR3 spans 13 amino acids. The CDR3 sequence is CSVEERAYYGYTS. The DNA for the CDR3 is TGCAGCGTTGAAGAGCGGGCCTACTATGGCTACACCTCC.

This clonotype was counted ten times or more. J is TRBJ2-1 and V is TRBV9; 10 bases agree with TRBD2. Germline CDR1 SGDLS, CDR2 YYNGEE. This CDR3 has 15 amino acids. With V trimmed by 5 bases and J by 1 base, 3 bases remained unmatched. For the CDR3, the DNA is TGTGCCAGCAGTGCGGGACTAGCGTCCTACAATGAGCAGTTCTTC. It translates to CASSAGLASYNEQFF.

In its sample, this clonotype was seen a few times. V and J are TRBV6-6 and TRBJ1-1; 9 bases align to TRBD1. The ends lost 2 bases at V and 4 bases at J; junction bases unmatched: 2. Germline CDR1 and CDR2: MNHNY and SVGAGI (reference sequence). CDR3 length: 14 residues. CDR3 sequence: CASSYTGGLTEAFF. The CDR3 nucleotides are TGTGCCAGCAGTTACACAGGGGGCCTCACTGAAGCTTTCTTT.

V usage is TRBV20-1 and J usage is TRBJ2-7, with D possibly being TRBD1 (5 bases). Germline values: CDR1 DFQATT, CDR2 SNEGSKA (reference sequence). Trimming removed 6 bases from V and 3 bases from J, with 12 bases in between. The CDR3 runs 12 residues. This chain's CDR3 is CSAEAGYYEQYF. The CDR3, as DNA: TGCAGTGCCGAGGCAGGGTACTACGAGCAGTACTTC.

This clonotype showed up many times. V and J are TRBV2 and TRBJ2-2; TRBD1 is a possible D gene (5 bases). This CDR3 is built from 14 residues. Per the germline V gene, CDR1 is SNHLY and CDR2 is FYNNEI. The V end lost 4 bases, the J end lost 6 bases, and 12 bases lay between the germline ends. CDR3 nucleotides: TGTGCCAGCAGTGCCGACAGTTATCCCGGGGAGCTGTTTTTT. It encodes CASSADSYPGELFF.

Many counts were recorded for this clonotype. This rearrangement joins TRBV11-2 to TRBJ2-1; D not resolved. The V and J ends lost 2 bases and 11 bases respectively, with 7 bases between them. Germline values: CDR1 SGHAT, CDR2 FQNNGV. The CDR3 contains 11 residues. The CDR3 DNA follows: TGTGCCAGCAGCTTATCCAGACAGCAGTTCTTC. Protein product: CASSLSRQQFF.

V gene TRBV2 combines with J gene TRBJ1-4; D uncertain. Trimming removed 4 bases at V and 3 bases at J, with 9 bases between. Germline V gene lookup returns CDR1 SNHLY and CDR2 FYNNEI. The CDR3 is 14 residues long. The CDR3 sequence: CASSVRGSNEKLFF. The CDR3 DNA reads TGTGCCAGCAGTGTCCGGGGTTCTAATGAAAAACTGTTTTTT.

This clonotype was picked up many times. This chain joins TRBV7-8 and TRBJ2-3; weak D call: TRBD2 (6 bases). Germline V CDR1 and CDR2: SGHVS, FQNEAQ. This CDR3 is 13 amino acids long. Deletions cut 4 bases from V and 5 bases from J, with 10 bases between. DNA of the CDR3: TGTGCCAGCAGCTCCCAAGCGGGAGATACGCAGTATTTT. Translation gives CASSSQAGDTQYF.

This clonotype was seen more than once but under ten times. CDR3 coding DNA: TGTGCCAGCAGCCACCCACTCCGCTCTGGGGCCAACGTCCTGACTTTC. Encoded protein: CASSHPLRSGANVLTF. The chain joins TRBV12-3 or TRBV12-4 to TRBJ2-6; D remains ambiguous. The CDR3 runs 16 residues. V lost 6 bases to trimming and J lost 0 bases, with 12 bases between them.